This T cell receptor (beta chain) derives from a study of blood T cell repertoires in COVID-19. About the research overall: Researchers got acute and convalescent COVID-19 samples from the United States, Italy and Spain.

All enrollees were about 18 to 90 years old and from about 25 US areas. Participants' own reports of clinical history determined their cohort assignment. The authors' processing: Nucleated cell counts were estimated from reference gene primer amplification. TCRdb's copy holds only in-frame clones and misses some; the assay was immunoSEQ multiplex PCR. D and trimming were read from the DNA, whereas the V and J calls and clone size are those reported in that table. The table has some 300,000 clones, nearly 90% seen once; the top ten hold less than 3.5%. This clone was detected only a few times. There are 15 residues in the CDR3. Germline CDR1 MGHDK, CDR2 SYGVNS. V trimming: 2 bases; J trimming: 4 bases; junction bases outside the gene matches: 7.

The clonotype was recovered from a woman aged 50 to 60 who had been exposed to COVID-19. This sequence joins TRBV25-1 and TRBJ1-2; 7 bases fit TRBD1. The sample was PBMCs or T cells enriched from blood (not recorded which). The CDR3 here is CASSETGEVGYGYTF. CDR3 sequence (DNA): TGTGCCAGCAGTGAAACAGGGGAGGTTGGCTATGGCTACACCTTC.